This TCR beta chain was found in a study of T cells after yellow fever vaccination. Regarding the study as a whole: A limited proportion of clonotypes was detected within both the CD4 and CD8 compartments.

Using its own MiXCR run on the 5' RACE reads, TCRdb lists one record per CDR3 protein. In the table there are around 68,000 distinct CDR3 sequences, roughly 7% of which are singletons. This clonotype was detected many times. Antigen: not known. The sample consisted of CD8+ T cells sorted from PBMCs, taken more than 8 days after the first yellow fever vaccination. The TCR comes from a man aged 18-30 years who received the YFV17D yellow fever vaccine.

In DNA form, the CDR3 reads TGTGCCAGCAGCTTAGTGGTAGTCGGGTCGACAGATACGCAGTATTTT. Protein: CASSLVVVGSTDTQYF. The chain is built from TRBV11-1 and TRBJ2-3, with D unclear. Trimming took 1 base from V and 3 from J, leaving 14 bases between them. Germline CDR1 and CDR2: SGHAT and FQDESV (reference sequence). The CDR3 runs 16 residues. Full variable domain (outside the CDR3, taken from reference TRBV11-1 and TRBJ2-3): EAEVAQSPRYKITEKSQAVAFWCDPISGHATLYWYRQILGQGPELLVQFQDESVVDDSQLPKDRFSAERLKGVDSTLKIQPAELGDSAMYLCASSLVVVGSTDTQYFGPGTRLTVL.